This entry lists 13 T cell receptor beta chains sequenced from one sample in a study of cytomegalovirus exposure and HLA in healthy donors. The PCR employed 60 Vbeta primers together with 13 Jbeta primers. The assay was immunoSEQ multiplex PCR, and TCRdb's table has in-frame clones only and misses some. Among about 170,000 clones listed, over 75% were seen once. The specimen was PBMCs. The receptors here all came from a female donor in good health and CMV-seronegative.

The V call is TRBV7-2, the J call TRBJ1-5, with a tentative D call TRBD1 (6 bases). The germline CDR1 and CDR2 sequences are SGHTA and FQGNSA. CDR3 length: 18 amino acids. V lost 5 bases to trimming and J lost 2 bases, with 22 bases between them. The CDR3 DNA is TGTGCCAGCAGCCCGCAGGACAGTAAGGGCCAGGGCAATCAGCCCCAGCATTTT. This sequence encodes CASSPQDSKGQGNQPQHF.

The V call is TRBV5-1, the J call TRBJ2-5, with 7 bases identical to TRBD1. V was pared by 0 bases and J by 4 bases, with 6 bases of the junction left unmatched. CDR1 is SGHRS, CDR2 YFSETQ, per germline. The CDR3 sequence is 15 residues long. CDR3 loop: CASSLGPGQIETQYF. The DNA for the CDR3 is TGCGCCAGCAGCTTGGGGCCGGGACAGATAGAGACCCAGTACTTC.

The chain has TRBV25-1 and TRBJ2-6, with D hard to call. This CDR3 spans 13 amino acids. The germline V gene has CDR1 MGHDK and CDR2 SYGVNS. Trimming removed 8 bases at V and 1 base at J, with 6 bases between. CDR3 DNA: TGTGCCAGCCAATTGTCTGGGGCCAACGTCCTGACTTTC. It codes for CASQLSGANVLTF.

The chain has TRBV2 and TRBJ1-3; perhaps TRBD1 as D (6 bases). In germline, CDR1 is SNHLY, CDR2 FYNNEI. CDR3 length equals 13 residues. V was shortened by 11 bases and J by 2 bases, with 13 bases between the two germline ends. The CDR3 nucleotides are TGTGCCTCTTGGGACATTCCTGGAAACACCATATATTTT. Amino acids: CASWDIPGNTIYF.

This clone appeared once. The V and J genes are TRBV27 and TRBJ2-1; 14 bases match TRBD2. The CDR3 totals 17 residues. Germline V gives CDR1 MNHEY, CDR2 SMNVEV (reference sequence). With 5 bases clipped from V and 8 bases from J, the junction kept 11 bases outside the gene matches. The CDR3: CASSTYAGTSGSYEQFF. In DNA form, the CDR3 reads TGTGCCAGCAGTACGTACGCCGGGACTAGCGGGAGTTATGAGCAGTTCTTC.

The chain couples TRBV1 to TRBJ2-4; TRBD2 reflects the table's D call only, with no check against the DNA. TRBV1 is designated a pseudogene. CDR3 length: 14 amino acids. In DNA form, the CDR3 reads TGCACCAGCAGCCAAGATTTCCGGGAAAACATTCAGTACTTC. Translation: CTSSQDFRENIQYF.

The chain links TRBV7-3 to TRBJ2-5; D is perhaps TRBD1 (6 bases). This CDR3 has 16 residues. In germline, CDR1 is SGHTA, CDR2 FQGTGA. Trimming removed 1 base at V and 2 bases at J, with 14 bases between. The CDR3 DNA reads TGTGCCAGCAGCTTAAGGGGGCCAGGGGTTCAAGAGACCCAGTACTTC. Translating it yields CASSLRGPGVQETQYF. The full variable domain, with the rest looked up from reference TRBV7-3 and TRBJ2-5, is GAGVSQTPSNKVTEKGKYVELRCDPISGHTALYWYRQSLGQGPEFLIYFQGTGAADDSGLPNDRFFAVRPEGSVSTLKIQRTERGDSAVYLCASSLRGPGVQETQYFGPGTRLLVL.

This clone has just a few counts. This sequence joins TRBV6-6 and TRBJ2-4, with TRBD2 matching 9 bases. This CDR3 has 16 residues. CDR1 is MNHNY and CDR2 is SVGAGI in the germline V gene (reference sequence). J gave up 6 bases and V 4 bases, and 10 bases lay outside the gene matches. CDR3 in DNA: TGTGCCAGCAGTTGGGGCGGGGGGGAAACCAGAAACATTCAGTACTTC. Its protein product is CASSWGGGETRNIQYF.

A word on this clone: Other DNA sequences from this sample encode an identical CDR3 as well. The chain is built from TRBV7-9 and TRBJ2-3, with TRBD1 identical over 10 bases. Trimming removed 1 base from V and 4 bases from J; junction bases left unmatched: 2. Germline CDR1 and CDR2: SEHNR and FQNEAQ (reference sequence). The CDR3 covers 15 residues. In nucleotides, the CDR3 is TGTGCCAGCAGCTTAGTGGGACAGGGGCCAGATACGCAGTATTTT. Translation gives CASSLVGQGPDTQYF.

This chain joins TRBV11-1 and TRBJ1-6; the match to TRBD1 covers 9 bases. From germline, CDR1 is SGHAT and CDR2 FQDESV (reference sequence). The CDR3 is 15 amino acids. The V segment lost 1 base and the J segment 5 bases; nucleotides outside the gene matches: 0. The CDR3: CASSLGDRDNSPLHF. The CDR3, as DNA: TGTGCCAGCAGCTTAGGGGACAGGGATAATTCACCCCTCCACTTT.

The rearrangement uses TRBV7-2 and TRBJ2-3; D unclear. V was clipped by 0 bases and J by 1 base, with 11 bases between them. This CDR3 region has 16 residues. From germline, CDR1 is SGHTA and CDR2 FQGNSA. CDR3 loop: CASSLALRRRTDTQYF. CDR3 sequence (DNA): TGTGCCAGCAGCTTAGCGCTCCGGAGACGCACAGATACGCAGTATTTT. The whole variable domain, filled in from reference TRBV7-2 and TRBJ2-3, reads GAGVSQSPSNKVTEKGKDVELRCDPISGHTALYWYRQSLGQGLEFLIYFQGNSAPDKSGLPSDRFSAERTGGSVSTLTIQRTQQEDSAVYLCASSLALRRRTDTQYFGPGTRLTVL.

This clone was seen a single time. The chain joins TRBV5-4 to TRBJ2-4, with 9 bases lining up with TRBD1. Germline lookup yields CDR1 SGHNT and CDR2 YYREEE (reference sequence). J lost 9 bases, V lost 4 bases, and 14 bases had no gene match. The CDR3 is 16 residues long. The CDR3 loop is CASSPTGTGTVGIQYF. CDR3 sequence (DNA): TGTGCCAGCAGCCCTACAGGGACAGGGACAGTCGGCATTCAGTACTTC.

The V call is TRBV6-4, the J call TRBJ1-2; TRBD1 might be the D (6 bases). Germline lookup yields CDR1 MRHNA and CDR2 SNTAGT. Trimming cost V 6 bases and J 8 bases, with 19 bases left between them. The CDR3 covers 14 residues. CDR3 amino acids: CASRASGESNGYTF. The CDR3 DNA reads as TGTGCCAGCAGAGCCTCAGGGGAATCTAACGGCTACACCTTC.